The present T cell receptor (beta chain) was sequenced within a study of cytomegalovirus exposure and HLA in healthy donors. General observations from the study: The authors assumed roughly uniform sequencing depth across donors for presence/absence analyses.

The PCR contained 60 Vbeta and 13 Jbeta primers. As processed by the authors: The authors later counted 65 million to 80 million unique TCR beta chains, roughly 11 million of them shared. Sequencing was performed with immunoSEQ multiplex PCR; in TCRdb, only in-frame clones are kept and a portion is missing. Clonal size and the V and J genes are those of that table, whereas D and trimming came from the DNA. The profile shows 100,000 to 150,000 clones, 75% to 80% of them singletons. CDR3 length: 12 residues. V was cut by 4 bases and J by 5 bases, with 9 bases left in between. Germline V gene lookup returns CDR1 SNHLY and CDR2 FYNNEI. Comment on this clone: Its antigen is undetermined.

The sequence was collected from a male donor in good health and CMV-seronegative. The J gene is TRBJ2-7, the V gene TRBV2, with D possibly matching TRBD1 (5 bases). The sequenced material came from PBMCs. The CDR3 loop is CASSGQSHEQYF. The DNA of the CDR3 is TGTGCCAGCAGTGGACAGTCCCACGAGCAGTACTTC.